Below are 14 T cell receptor beta chains sequenced from a single sample in a study of T cell changes during pregnancy in multiple sclerosis. Profiled with immunoSEQ multiplex PCR; TCRdb holds only in-frame clones, not every one. The sample includes about 73,000 clones, roughly 92% of them seen just once. The specimen comprised peripheral blood, sampled in the third trimester of pregnancy. All receptors come from a female donor in good health, enrolled as a control in a pregnancy study.

The J gene is TRBJ2-1, the V gene TRBV7-9, with TRBD1 matching 7 bases. Germline trimming cut 6 bases from V and 10 bases from J; bases unmatched to any gene: 12. From germline, CDR1 is SEHNR and CDR2 FQNEAQ (reference sequence). This CDR3 is 14 amino acids long. This chain's CDR3 is CASRSTTGFREQFF. As DNA, the CDR3 is TGTGCCAGCAGGTCAACGACAGGGTTCAGGGAGCAGTTCTTC.

The V and J genes are TRBV5-1 and TRBJ2-5, with TRBD1 matching over 8 bases. V lost 3 bases and J lost 3; bases outside the gene matches: 4. From germline, CDR1 is SGHRS and CDR2 YFSETQ. This CDR3 has 14 residues. In nucleotides, the CDR3 is TGCGCCAGCAGCTCTGGGACAGGTGAAGAGACCCAGTACTTC. Translated, it gives CASSSGTGEETQYF.

The V call is TRBV7-2, the J call TRBJ2-1; maybe TRBD2 (5 bases). V was trimmed by 5 bases and J by 7 bases, leaving 12 bases between them. Per germline, CDR1 SGHTA and CDR2 FQGNSA. The CDR3 spans 13 residues. For the CDR3, the DNA is TGTGCCAGCAGCCAACCTAGCAAGAATGAGCAGTTCTTC. It codes for CASSQPSKNEQFF. The whole variable domain, filled in from reference TRBV7-2 and TRBJ2-1, reads GAGVSQSPSNKVTEKGKDVELRCDPISGHTALYWYRQSLGQGLEFLIYFQGNSAPDKSGLPSDRFSAERTGGSVSTLTIQRTQQEDSAVYLCASSQPSKNEQFFGPGTRLTVL.

The V gene is TRBV6-1, the J gene TRBJ1-2; 10 bases are shared with TRBD1. The V segment lost 8 bases and the J segment 6 bases; nucleotides outside the gene matches: 12. The CDR3 is made up of 15 amino acids. Germline CDR1 and CDR2: MNHNS and SASEGT. The CDR3 loop reads CASCPRDRGNDGYTF. The CDR3 DNA follows: TGTGCCAGCTGCCCCCGGGACAGGGGTAATGATGGCTACACCTTC.

The CDR3: CASSLSTGTAEAFF. The CDR3 nucleotides read TGTGCCAGCAGTTTATCGACAGGGACCGCTGAAGCTTTCTTT. This chain uses TRBV27 with TRBJ1-1, with 7 bases matching TRBD1. Losses at the gene ends were 0 bases for V and 6 bases for J; bases not matched to a gene: 4. The CDR3 has 14 amino acids. The V gene's germline CDR1 is MNHEY and CDR2 SMNVEV (reference sequence).

The chain joins TRBV11-2 to TRBJ1-4; no definite D call. V was shortened by 1 base and J by 3 bases, with 9 bases between the two germline ends. This CDR3 spans 15 amino acids. CDR1 is SGHAT, CDR2 FQNNGV, per germline. The CDR3 loop reads CASSLGGGPNEKLFF. The CDR3 coding sequence is TGTGCCAGCAGCTTAGGCGGAGGTCCTAATGAAAAACTGTTTTTT.

The chain recombines TRBV25-1 with TRBJ2-3; D call uncertain. The CDR3 extends over 11 amino acids. V lost 4 bases, J lost 6 bases, and 5 bases lay in between. Germline V gives CDR1 MGHDK, CDR2 SYGVNS. CDR3 DNA: TGTGCCAGCAGTGCCATCGATACGCAGTATTTT. Residues: CASSAIDTQYF.

The rearrangement links TRBV6-1 to TRBJ1-1; D is perhaps TRBD1 (5 bases). CDR3 length equals 14 residues. Germline V gives CDR1 MNHNS, CDR2 SASEGT. Trimming left V 3 bases short and J 10 bases short, with 18 bases between. The CDR3 sequence: CASSDRPIRAVAFF. The CDR3 DNA reads TGTGCCAGCAGTGACCGCCCCATCAGGGCTGTAGCTTTCTTT.

V and J are TRBV19 and TRBJ1-4; D call uncertain. Per germline, CDR1 LNHDA and CDR2 SQIVND (reference sequence). The CDR3 runs 16 residues. The V gene lost 5 bases and the J gene lost 6 bases, with 19 bases spanning the gap. CDR3 DNA: TGTGCCAGTAGTCAAAGACTCCTTTCAAGGCATGAAAAACTGTTTTTT. Translated, it gives CASSQRLLSRHEKLFF.

The CDR3 DNA reads as TGTGCCATCAGTCAAGGACAGACGAACACTGAAGCTTTCTTT. It yields the protein CAISQGQTNTEAFF. The chain recombines TRBV10-3 with TRBJ1-1, with a tentative D call TRBD1 (6 bases). V shed 5 bases and J shed 1 base, with 11 bases lying between them. Per germline, CDR1 ENHRY and CDR2 SYGVKD. CDR3 length equals 14 residues.

The J gene is TRBJ1-2, the V gene TRBV7-2, with a weak D call TRBD1 (5 bases). The germline V gene encodes CDR1 SGHTA and CDR2 FQGNSA. The CDR3 consists of 14 residues. V lost 4 bases to trimming and J lost 1 base, with 10 bases between them. As DNA, the CDR3 is TGTGCCAGCAGCTCTCAGGGTAGTAACTATGGCTACACCTTC. It is translated as CASSSQGSNYGYTF.

V is TRBV28 and J is TRBJ1-1; D call uncertain. Germline assignment: CDR1 MDHEN and CDR2 SYDVKM. This CDR3 contains 14 residues. Trimming removed 3 bases from V and 3 bases from J, with 11 bases in between. The DNA of the CDR3 is TGTGCCAGCAGTTTTGGTATGAGGTACACTGAAGCTTTCTTT. Translation: CASSFGMRYTEAFF.

In its sample, this clone was seen once. V and J are TRBV27 and TRBJ2-7; 10 bases agree with TRBD2. From germline, CDR1 is MNHEY and CDR2 SMNVEV (reference sequence). The trim removed 6 bases at V and 3 bases at J, leaving 8 bases unmatched. CDR3 length: 15 amino acids. The CDR3 bases are TGTGCCAGCAGCCCTAGCGGGAGAGGGATCTACGAGCAGTACTTC. Translating it yields CASSPSGRGIYEQYF.

This rearrangement joins TRBV5-1 to TRBJ2-5, with 7 positions matching TRBD2. V was clipped by 4 bases and J by 2 bases; unmatched bases: 2. Germline V gene data show CDR1 as SGHRS and CDR2 as YFSETQ. CDR3 length: 13 amino acids. Here the CDR3 reads CASSRGVQETQYF. CDR3 sequence (DNA): TGCGCCAGCAGCCGGGGGGTGCAAGAGACCCAGTACTTC.